One sample yielded the 27 T cell receptor beta chains listed below, sequenced in a study of CD8 T cells in Susac syndrome. With random hexamers, roughly 0.45 to 1 ug RNA was reverse transcribed. In TCRdb, the immunoSEQ multiplex PCR reads were re-called with MiXCR into one record per CDR3 protein. The table lists about 240,000 distinct CDR3 sequences, around 96% of them singletons, with about 0.1% in the top ten. Sequencing input: CD4+ T cells from PBMCs. These receptors all stem from a human donor with Susac syndrome.

In DNA, the CDR3 is TGTGCCAGCAAAGGCCGTTGGATTCAGTACCAAGAGACCCAGTACTTC. It is translated as CASKGRWIQYQETQYF. The V and J genes are TRBV9 and TRBJ2-5; D gene unclear. Trimming removed 6 bases at V and 0 bases at J, with 18 bases between. The CDR3 sequence is 16 residues long. Germline V gene sequence: CDR1 SGDLS, CDR2 YYNGEE.

The chain employs TRBV10-3 and TRBJ1-3; weak D call: TRBD1 (5 bases). Germline values: CDR1 ENHRY, CDR2 SYGVKD. With 7 bases removed from V and 1 base from J, the gap between germline ends came to 17 bases. CDR3 length: 16 amino acids. The CDR3 DNA follows: TGTGCCATCACCCCAGGGTCGACGTTTTCTGGAAACACCATATATTTT. Amino acid sequence: CAITPGSTFSGNTIYF.

This chain links TRBV28 with TRBJ1-4, with D hard to call. The V end was cut by 4 bases, the J end by 7 bases, with 16 bases between. The CDR3 is 15 amino acids. From germline, CDR1 is MDHEN and CDR2 SYDVKM. The CDR3: CASSSSRGLGEKLFF. CDR3 DNA: TGTGCCAGCAGTTCCTCCCGAGGGCTCGGTGAAAAACTGTTTTTT. Based on the CDR3 plus reference TRBV28 and TRBJ1-4, the full variable domain is DVKVTQSSRYLVKRTGEKVFLECVQDMDHENMFWYRQDPGLGLRLIYFSYDVKMKEKGDIPEGYSVSREKKERFSLILESASTNQTSMYLCASSSSRGLGEKLFFGSGTQLSVL.

The chain links TRBV6-5 to TRBJ1-4; D is undetermined. The CDR3 totals 13 residues. In germline, CDR1 is MNHEY, CDR2 SVGAGI. V was cut by 2 bases and J by 3 bases, with 4 bases left in between. CDR3 protein: CASSYGANEKLFF. The CDR3, as DNA: TGTGCCAGCAGTTACGGGGCTAATGAAAAACTGTTTTTT.

The chain has TRBV20-1 and TRBJ2-7; D gene unclear. Trimming took off 3 bases at V and 3 bases at J, with 6 bases between the two ends. Germline V gene sequence: CDR1 DFQATT, CDR2 SNEGSKA (reference sequence). This CDR3 contains 11 residues. CDR3 coding DNA: TGCAGTGCTAGTGAGAACTACGAGCAGTACTTC. Amino acids: CSASENYEQYF.

The chain joins TRBV29-1 to TRBJ1-3; D unresolved. V was shortened by 4 bases and J by 3 bases, with 4 bases between the two germline ends. CDR3 length: 11 residues. CDR1 SQVTM and CDR2 ANQGSEA come from the germline V gene. The CDR3 DNA reads as TGCAGCGTTGGCAGTGGAAACACCATATATTTT. Translation gives CSVGSGNTIYF.

The rearrangement uses TRBV21-1 and TRBJ2-4; the table's D call of TRBD2 was not tested on the DNA. TRBV21-1 is noted as a pseudogene. CDR3 length: 13 amino acids. The CDR3 is CASTPGLASIQYF. The CDR3, as DNA: TGTGCCAGCACCCCCGGACTAGCAAGCATTCAGTACTTC.

The rearrangement joins TRBV3-1 to TRBJ1-5; 7 nucleotides agree with TRBD1. The CDR3 covers 14 residues. CDR1 LGHDT and CDR2 YNNKEL come from the germline V gene (reference sequence). Trimming removed 4 bases from V and 11 bases from J; junction bases left unmatched: 11. CDR3 bases: TGTGCCAGCAGCCTGGGACAGCGGCTAACAGCCCAGCATTTT. It translates to CASSLGQRLTAQHF.

The rearrangement joins TRBV18 to TRBJ1-2; perhaps TRBD1 as D (6 bases). Trimming stripped 2 bases from V and 4 bases from J, with 11 bases between. CDR1 is KGHSH, CDR2 LQKENI, per germline. The length of the CDR3 is 14 residues. CDR3: CASSPFTTGYGYTF. DNA for the CDR3: TGTGCCAGCTCACCATTTACGACAGGCTATGGCTACACCTTC. The full variable domain, its missing parts supplied by reference TRBV18 and TRBJ1-2, is NAGVMQNPRHLVRRRGQEARLRCSPMKGHSHVYWYRQLPEEGLKFMVYLQKENIIDESGMPKERFSAEFPKEGPSILRIQQVVRGDSAAYFCASSPFTTGYGYTFGSGTRLTVV.

The V call is TRBV5-6, the J call TRBJ1-2; TRBD1 agrees at 10 bases. The germline gives CDR1 SGHDT, CDR2 YYEEEE. The CDR3 consists of 17 residues. Germline trimming cut 1 base from V and 0 bases from J; bases unmatched to any gene: 6. This CDR3 is CASSLFRTGGSNYGYTF. CDR3 DNA: TGTGCCAGCAGCTTGTTCAGGACAGGGGGATCTAACTATGGCTACACCTTC.

The chain couples TRBV3-1 to TRBJ1-1; D may be TRBD1 (6 bases). V was trimmed by 4 bases and J by 0 bases, leaving 15 bases between them. Per the germline V gene, CDR1 is LGHDT and CDR2 is YNNKEL (reference sequence). This CDR3 contains 16 residues. CDR3 bases: TGTGCCAGCAGCCCCGCACGGGGGCAAATGAACACTGAAGCTTTCTTT. Translation: CASSPARGQMNTEAFF.

The gene calls are TRBV15 and TRBJ2-4; 7 positions match TRBD1. J was trimmed by 4 bases and V by 0 bases; bases with no gene match: 0. CDR1 and CDR2 from the germline V gene are LNHNV and YYDKDF (reference sequence). The CDR3 spans 14 residues. CDR3: CATSRETGKNIQYF. The CDR3 nucleotides read TGTGCCACCAGCAGAGAGACAGGGAAAAACATTCAGTACTTC.

The chain links TRBV5-4 to TRBJ2-1, with 12 positions matching TRBD2. Germline trimming cut 5 bases from V and 3 bases from J; bases unmatched to any gene: 12. The CDR3 runs to 18 residues. Germline CDR1 is SGHNT and CDR2 is YYREEE (reference sequence). DNA for the CDR3: TGTGCCAGCAGGCCGGCCCCCGGACTAGCGGGAAACTACAATGAGCAGTTCTTC. It is translated as CASRPAPGLAGNYNEQFF.

This chain uses TRBV10-3 with TRBJ1-4; 7 bases are shared with TRBD1. CDR1 ENHRY and CDR2 SYGVKD come from the germline V gene. The ends lost 0 bases at V and 0 bases at J; junction bases unmatched: 4. This CDR3 comprises 17 residues. In DNA, the CDR3 is TGTGCCATCAGTGAGTCGGCGCAGGGGGCAACTAATGAAAAACTGTTTTTT. It specifies CAISESAQGATNEKLFF.

The chain employs TRBV5-1 and TRBJ2-1; 7 positions agree with TRBD1. Looked up from germline, CDR1 is SGHRS and CDR2 is YFSETQ. The CDR3 is made up of 15 amino acids. The junction had 8 bases not matched to a gene; V was cut back by 5 bases and J by 3 bases. Here the CDR3 reads CASSLLGTDYNEQFF. Here the CDR3 DNA reads TGCGCCAGCAGTTTGTTGGGGACAGACTACAATGAGCAGTTCTTC.

The rearrangement joins TRBV20-1 to TRBJ1-4; D not resolved. CDR1 is DFQATT and CDR2 is SNEGSKA in the germline V gene (reference sequence). V dropped 3 bases and J dropped 0 bases, with 5 bases sitting between them. The CDR3 sequence is 13 residues long. CDR3 bases: TGCAGTGCTAGTCCTACAACTAATGAAAAACTGTTTTTT. Residues: CSASPTTNEKLFF.

Here the CDR3 DNA reads TGTGCCACCAGCAGAGGTTCCGCTAGCGGGACCTACAATGAGCAGTTCTTC. The encoded protein is CATSRGSASGTYNEQFF. J is TRBJ2-1 and V is TRBV15; 9 nucleotides agree with TRBD2. CDR3 length: 17 amino acids. CDR1 and CDR2 from the germline V gene are LNHNV and YYDKDF (reference sequence). V shed 1 base, J shed 2 bases, and the junction held 6 bases outside the gene matches.

The V call is TRBV5-4, the J call TRBJ2-7; TRBD2 aligns across 10 bases. The CDR3 is 14 residues long. Germline V gene data show CDR1 as SGHNT and CDR2 as YYREEE (reference sequence). Trimming took 4 bases from V and 5 from J; bases not matched to a gene: 6. CDR3 amino acids: CASSPRTSGHEQYF. The CDR3 nucleotides read TGTGCCAGCAGCCCAAGGACTAGCGGCCACGAGCAGTACTTC.

V gene TRBV29-1 combines with J gene TRBJ2-7; 13 bases match TRBD2. J was trimmed by 7 bases and V by 6 bases; bases with no gene match: 6. This CDR3 comprises 13 residues. CDR1 is SQVTM and CDR2 is ANQGSEA in the germline V gene. CDR3 sequence: CSVGLAGDSEQYF. The CDR3 DNA reads as TGCAGCGTAGGACTAGCGGGAGATAGTGAGCAGTACTTC.

This chain connects TRBV9 to TRBJ1-2, with D maybe TRBD1 (6 bases). The ends were cut back, 3 bases at V and 2 bases at J, with 11 bases in the middle. Germline CDR1 is SGDLS and CDR2 is YYNGEE. This CDR3 comprises 14 residues. The CDR3 here is CASSATGTNYGYTF. The CDR3 DNA is TGTGCCAGCAGCGCCACAGGGACCAACTATGGCTACACCTTC.

The rearrangement joins TRBV29-1 to TRBJ2-1, with D maybe TRBD2 (7 bases). From germline, CDR1 is SQVTM and CDR2 ANQGSEA. This CDR3 has 17 amino acids. Deletions cut 5 bases from V and 1 base from J, with 21 bases between. The CDR3 reads CSVWGGGTYQSYNEQFF. For the CDR3, the DNA is TGCAGCGTTTGGGGGGGCGGGACCTACCAATCCTACAATGAGCAGTTCTTC.

The genes are TRBV21-1 and TRBJ2-7; the D segment call TRBD1 is taken from the table without a DNA check. TRBV21-1 is termed a pseudogene. This CDR3 has 13 residues. CDR3 protein: CAKGNPFSYEQYF. The CDR3 DNA sequence: TGTGCCAAGGGGAATCCCTTCTCCTACGAGCAGTACTTC.

The gene calls are TRBV7-9 and TRBJ2-1; 9 positions agree with TRBD2. Germline CDR1 is SEHNR and CDR2 is FQNEAQ (reference sequence). The CDR3 extends over 14 amino acids. With V trimmed by 1 base and J by 10 bases, 5 bases remained unmatched. CDR3 region: CASSLVAGAKEQFF. In DNA, the CDR3 is TGTGCCAGCAGCTTAGTAGCGGGAGCGAAGGAGCAGTTCTTC.

This chain connects TRBV3-1 to TRBJ2-1, with TRBD2 identical over 10 bases. Germline-derived CDR1 and CDR2 are LGHDT and YNNKEL (reference sequence). There are 16 residues in the CDR3. V was clipped by 0 bases and J by 4 bases; unmatched bases: 3. The chain's CDR3 is CASSQEWTSGYNEQFF. In nucleotides, the CDR3 is TGTGCCAGCAGCCAAGAGTGGACTAGCGGATACAATGAGCAGTTCTTC.

The gene calls are TRBV12-3 or TRBV12-4 and TRBJ2-1, with 16 bases fitting TRBD2. The V gene end was trimmed by 6 bases and the J gene end by 4 bases; junction bases not matched to a gene: 12. The CDR3 loop spans 19 amino acids. The chain's CDR3 is CASRPSPGLAGGVYNEQFF. CDR3 bases: TGTGCCAGCAGACCCTCCCCGGGACTAGCGGGGGGGGTTTACAATGAGCAGTTCTTC.

The rearrangement joins TRBV7-9 to TRBJ1-2; possibly TRBD1 for D (5 bases). This CDR3 region has 14 residues. Germline V gene data show CDR1 as SEHNR and CDR2 as FQNEAQ (reference sequence). The V end lost 1 base, the J end lost 4 bases, and 10 bases lay between the germline ends. Here the CDR3 reads CASSLEGRPYGYTF. The CDR3 nucleotides read TGTGCCAGCAGCTTAGAGGGGCGCCCCTATGGCTACACCTTC.

The rearrangement uses TRBV4-1 and TRBJ2-3; the D is unclear. V was clipped by 10 bases and J by 3 bases, with 14 bases between them. The V gene's germline CDR1 is MGHRA and CDR2 YSYEKL. The CDR3 extends over 13 amino acids. The CDR3 DNA follows: TGCGCCACCCAGGCCGGGCGGACAGATACGCAGTATTTT. Translated, it gives CATQAGRTDTQYF.